The sequence of this TCR beta chain was determined in a study of long-term antiretroviral therapy in people with HIV. About the study: When the earliest samples were collected, ART was typically delayed until CD4 counts fell. Study findings and constraints: The study found that diversity rose after ART but stayed below transplant donor controls. CDR3 lengths in HIV samples spanned a narrower range than controls.

Every specimen held between roughly 0.85-11 million cryopreserved PBMC. These were thawed and washed before DNA extraction. On this clone itself: Antigen: not known.

This CDR3 spans 13 amino acids. V was pared by 3 bases and J by 2 bases, with 7 bases between. The germline gives CDR1 LNHDA, CDR2 SQIVND (reference sequence). They ran version v3.0 of the immunoSEQ assay at survey level. Sequencing used immunoSEQ multiplex PCR; TCRdb keeps in-frame clones, though not all of them. This repertoire shows approximately 29,000 clones, around 89% found once; its top ten account for about 4.3%. The rearrangement joins TRBV19 to TRBJ1-2; D not certain. The TCR was taken from a woman aged 18-29 years with HIV. This sample comprised unsorted PBMCs, obtained 0.5 years after starting antiretroviral therapy. The CDR3: CASSMDRNYGYTF. The DNA of the CDR3 is TGTGCCAGTAGTATGGATCGGAACTATGGCTACACCTTC.